One sample yielded the 7 T cell receptor beta chains listed below, sequenced in a study of T cell responses to AZD1222 COVID-19 vaccine. Here immunoSEQ multiplex PCR was the method, and the copy in TCRdb shows in-frame clones only, minus some. Of under 150,000 clones in the sample, approximately 90% were seen once. The sample in question was peripheral blood, obtained on day 0 of AZD1222 vaccination. These receptors originate from an adult in good health.

The chain is built from TRBV6-2 or TRBV6-3 and TRBJ2-2; D possibly corresponds to TRBD2 (6 bases). The germline V gene has CDR1 MNHEY and CDR2 SVGEGT. CDR3 length: 15 residues. Trimming removed 0 bases at V and 6 bases at J, with 11 bases between. CDR3 sequence (DNA): TGTGCCAGCAGTTACTCATCGGAGGGGTCCGGGGAGCTGTTTTTT. Translated: CASSYSSEGSGELFF.

The chain has TRBV7-2 and TRBJ2-1, with a possible D match to TRBD1 (6 bases). The CDR3 consists of 15 residues. Germline V gene data show CDR1 as SGHTA and CDR2 as FQGNSA. V lost 5 bases and J lost 12, with 23 bases in between. CDR3 DNA: TGTGCCAGCAGCGCAAGGCAGGGGTCCGTGATTTGGCAGTTCTTC. Residues: CASSARQGSVIWQFF.

CDR3: CATSDIGLAGAAGELFF. The CDR3 bases are TGTGCCACCAGTGATATTGGACTAGCGGGAGCGGCCGGGGAGCTGTTTTTT. The rearrangement links TRBV24-1 to TRBJ2-2; TRBD2 aligns across 13 bases. The ends lost 3 bases at V and 6 bases at J; junction bases unmatched: 6. Germline lookup yields CDR1 KGHDR and CDR2 SFDVKD. There are 17 residues in the CDR3.

The J gene is TRBJ2-3, the V gene TRBV7-9; D is undetermined. CDR1 and CDR2 from the germline V gene are SEHNR and FQNEAQ (reference sequence). Trimming stripped 1 base from V and 11 bases from J, with 7 bases between. The CDR3 spans 11 residues. The CDR3 DNA follows: TGTGCCAGCAGCTTAGGGGCGAAGCAGTATTTT. Residues: CASSLGAKQYF.

This clone was picked up one time. One end of the junction is discordant with germline, which a read error may explain. The V gene is TRBV7-7, the J gene TRBJ2-7, with D perhaps TRBD2 (6 bases). Per germline, CDR1 SSHAT and CDR2 FNYEAQ (reference sequence). The length of the CDR3 is 17 residues. The CDR3 is CASTQLVNGLNSYEQYF. The CDR3 DNA reads TGTGCTAGCACCCAATTGGTGAATGGACTAAACTCCTACGAGCAGTACTTC.

The rearrangement links TRBV6-2 or TRBV6-3 to TRBJ1-2; D remains unclear. The germline gives CDR1 MNHEY, CDR2 SVGEGT. The CDR3 is made up of 16 amino acids. Trimming took off 2 bases at V and 0 bases at J, with 13 bases between the two ends. The CDR3 bases are TGTGCCAGCAGTTACAGTGTCCGGTGGACTAACTATGGCTACACCTTC. Amino acid sequence: CASSYSVRWTNYGYTF.

The CDR3 loop reads CASSEVGVPYGYTF. DNA for the CDR3: TGTGCCAGCAGTGAGGTCGGAGTTCCCTATGGCTACACCTTC. The rearrangement links TRBV2 to TRBJ1-2; D ambiguous. This CDR3 has 14 residues. The ends were cut back, 3 bases at V and 4 bases at J, with 12 bases in the middle. Germline values: CDR1 SNHLY, CDR2 FYNNEI.